These 5 T cell receptor beta chains originate from one sample sequenced in a study of Tregs in tolerant kidney transplant recipients. TCRdb's copy holds only in-frame clones and misses some; the assay was immunoSEQ multiplex PCR. The repertoire holds approximately 260,000 clones, with roughly 84% as singletons. The sample was CD4+ T cells from blood. The receptors come from a human donor in good health.

V and J are TRBV30 and TRBJ2-3; 7 bases match TRBD2. The length of the CDR3 is 13 residues. V was clipped by 4 bases and J by 1 base; unmatched bases: 2. Germline loops: CDR1 GTSNPN, CDR2 SVGIG (reference sequence). The CDR3 DNA reads as TGTGCCTGGATTACTAGCGGCACAGATACGCAGTATTTT. Protein sequence: CAWITSGTDTQYF. Variable domain in full (rest from reference TRBV30 and TRBJ2-3): SQTIHQWPATLVQPVGSPLSLECTVEGTSNPNLYWYRQAAGRGLQLLFYSVGIGQISSEVPQNLSASRPQDRQFILSSKKLLLSDSGFYLCAWITSGTDTQYFGPGTRLTVL.

This sequence joins TRBV19 and TRBJ2-1; D may match TRBD1 or TRBD2 (6 bases each). CDR1 and CDR2 (germline): LNHDA, SQIVND (reference sequence). Trimming took 6 bases from V and 7 from J, leaving 19 bases between them. The CDR3 has 15 residues. The CDR3 loop reads CASRPEGGLGNEQFF. In DNA form, the CDR3 reads TGTGCCAGTAGGCCGGAAGGGGGGCTGGGAAATGAGCAGTTCTTC.

This chain joins TRBV29-1 and TRBJ1-5; D unresolved. CDR1 SQVTM and CDR2 ANQGSEA come from the germline V gene. There are 13 residues in the CDR3. Trimming cost V 8 bases and J 3 bases, with 14 bases left between them. The CDR3 DNA reads TGCAGCAGCAAGGACGGTGTCAATCAGCCCCAGCATTTT. This translates into CSSKDGVNQPQHF.

This chain links TRBV19 with TRBJ1-2; unclear D gene. V lost 4 bases and J 8 bases, leaving 17 bases between the germline ends. The CDR3 runs 14 residues. From germline, CDR1 is LNHDA and CDR2 SQIVND (reference sequence). As DNA, the CDR3 is TGTGCCAGTAGTACCCCATGGGCTCTGGGAGGCTACACCTTC. Its translation is CASSTPWALGGYTF.

The chain links TRBV6-5 to TRBJ2-7; TRBD2 might be the D (6 bases). The CDR3 has 15 residues. CDR1 is MNHEY and CDR2 is SVGAGI in the germline V gene. Between the trimmed V and J ends, which lost 2 bases and 2 bases, there was a span of 13 bases. The CDR3 loop reads CASSYAGNGAYEQYF. DNA for the CDR3: TGTGCCAGCAGTTACGCGGGGAACGGGGCCTACGAGCAGTACTTC.